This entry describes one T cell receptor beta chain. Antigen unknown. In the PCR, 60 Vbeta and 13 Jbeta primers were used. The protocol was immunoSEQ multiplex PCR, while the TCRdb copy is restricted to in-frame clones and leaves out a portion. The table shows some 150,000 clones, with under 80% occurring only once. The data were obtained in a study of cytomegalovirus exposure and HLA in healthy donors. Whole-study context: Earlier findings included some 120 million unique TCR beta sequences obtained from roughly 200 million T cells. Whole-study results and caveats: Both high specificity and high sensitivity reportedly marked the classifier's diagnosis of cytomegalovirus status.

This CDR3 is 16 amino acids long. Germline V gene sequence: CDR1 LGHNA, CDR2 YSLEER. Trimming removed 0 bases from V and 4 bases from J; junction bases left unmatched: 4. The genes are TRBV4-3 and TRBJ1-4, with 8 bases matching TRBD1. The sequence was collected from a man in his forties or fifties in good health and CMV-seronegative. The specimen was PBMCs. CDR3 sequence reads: CASSQEWGTGNEKLFF. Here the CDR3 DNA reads TGCGCCAGCAGCCAAGAATGGGGGACAGGTAATGAAAAACTGTTTTTT.